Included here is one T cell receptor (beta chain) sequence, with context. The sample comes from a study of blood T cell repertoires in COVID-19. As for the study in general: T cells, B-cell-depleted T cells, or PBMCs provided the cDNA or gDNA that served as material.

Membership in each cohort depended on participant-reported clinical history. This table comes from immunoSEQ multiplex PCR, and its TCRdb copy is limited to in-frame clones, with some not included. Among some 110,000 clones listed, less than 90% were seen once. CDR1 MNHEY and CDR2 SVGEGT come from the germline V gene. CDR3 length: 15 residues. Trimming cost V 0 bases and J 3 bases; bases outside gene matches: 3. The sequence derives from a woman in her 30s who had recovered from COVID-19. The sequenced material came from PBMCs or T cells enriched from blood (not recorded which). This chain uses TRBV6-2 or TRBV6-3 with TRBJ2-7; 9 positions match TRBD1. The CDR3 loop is CASSYSGTGFYEQYF. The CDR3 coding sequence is TGTGCCAGCAGTTACTCAGGGACAGGGTTCTACGAGCAGTACTTC.